This passage covers 18 T cell receptor beta chains from one sample sequenced in a study of regulatory T cells in long-lasting Graves disease (TCRdb year 2021). The time point label, read with the paper, signifies: newly diagnosed GD, antithyroid drugs for less than 3 months. For both TCR sequencing and RNA sequencing, RNA was extracted from PBMCs in TRIzol. The library came from multiplex PCR. Sequencing instrument: Illumina HiSeq 4000. CDR3 regions were amplified by Arm-PCR with iRepertoire HTBI primers to construct TCR beta libraries. TCRdb redid the processing of the public reads, applying fastp at Q25 and MiXCR, and retained in-frame beta chains. Every entry covers one CDR3 protein and lists the most common genes and DNA from its rows. This sample gives some 490,000 distinct CDR3 sequences in total; 12% of them show up just once. The leading ten clones occupy approximately 9.6% of the sample. The same sample was also studied in work on T cells in Graves' hyperthyroidism and ophthalmopathy.

Sample: peripheral blood mononuclear cells (PBMCs), taken at new diagnosis, from a patient treated with antithyroid drugs. These TCRs come from a woman in her twenties or thirties with Graves disease. Donor details come from another sample of the same person, matched by shared clones.

The V and J genes are TRBV24-1 and TRBJ2-3, with 8 nucleotides matching TRBD1. V gave up 9 bases and J gave up 4 bases; unmatched junction bases: 11. This CDR3 region has 15 residues. Germline CDR1 and CDR2: KGHDR and SFDVKD. CDR3 in amino acids: CATGKSGGRADTQYF. The CDR3 DNA reads as TGTGCCACCGGAAAATCAGGGGGCAGGGCAGATACGCAGTATTTT.

V gene TRBV4-3 combines with J gene TRBJ2-7; the D gene is possibly TRBD2 (7 bases). With 0 bases removed from V and 3 bases from J, the gap between germline ends came to 24 bases. This CDR3 spans 19 amino acids. CDR1 is LGHNA, CDR2 YSLEER, per germline. The CDR3 sequence is CASSQDPGAGRGGVYEQYF. CDR3 nucleotide sequence: TGCGCCAGCAGCCAAGATCCGGGGGCGGGGCGGGGAGGGGTCTACGAGCAGTACTTC.

This clonotype was recorded many times. This chain connects TRBV20-1 to TRBJ2-3, with D perhaps matching TRBD1 (7 bases). The germline CDR1 and CDR2 sequences are DFQATT and SNEGSKA (reference sequence). V lost 5 bases and J lost 3, with 18 bases in between. There are 15 residues in the CDR3. The CDR3 protein is CSASQRQGGTDTQYF. The CDR3 nucleotides read TGCAGTGCTTCACAGCGACAGGGAGGTACAGATACGCAGTATTTT.

The gene calls are TRBV9 and TRBJ2-6; TRBD2 agrees at 8 bases. CDR1 and CDR2 from the germline V gene are SGDLS and YYNGEE. Germline trimming cut 7 bases from V and 2 bases from J; bases unmatched to any gene: 2. The CDR3 consists of 14 residues. CDR3 nucleotide sequence: TGTGCCAGCCGGGGGGGGGCTGGGGCCAACGTCCTGACTTTC. Its protein is CASRGGAGANVLTF.

The chain links TRBV28 to TRBJ1-2; TRBD1 is a possible D gene (6 bases). V gave up 3 bases and J gave up 8 bases, with 19 bases separating them. Germline V gene lookup returns CDR1 MDHEN and CDR2 SYDVKM. There are 15 residues in the CDR3. CDR3 region: CASSFMGARVGGYTF. CDR3 DNA: TGTGCCAGCAGTTTCATGGGGGCGCGCGTGGGGGGCTACACCTTC.

The V gene is TRBV28, the J gene TRBJ1-2; 9 bases agree with TRBD1. Germline CDR1 is MDHEN and CDR2 is SYDVKM. With V trimmed by 8 bases and J by 3 bases, 4 bases remained unmatched. The CDR3 runs 13 residues. This CDR3 is CASLDRGDYGYTF. The CDR3 bases are TGTGCCAGCTTGGACAGGGGCGACTATGGCTACACCTTC.

V usage is TRBV5-4 and J usage is TRBJ2-3, with a tentative D call TRBD2 (7 bases). The CDR3 extends over 17 amino acids. The V gene lost 4 bases and the J gene lost 1 base, with 19 bases spanning the gap. Per germline, CDR1 SGHNT and CDR2 YYREEE (reference sequence). The CDR3 loop reads CASSGVRGGGGTDTQYF. CDR3 nucleotides: TGTGCCAGCAGCGGCGTTAGAGGAGGGGGGGGCACAGATACGCAGTATTTT.

This clonotype was observed at least ten times. The rearrangement uses TRBV11-3 and TRBJ2-1, with 14 bases that match TRBD2. The V and J ends lost 3 bases and 5 bases, in that order; junction bases with no gene match: 6. This CDR3 region has 17 residues. Germline CDR1 is SGHNT and CDR2 is YENEEA. The CDR3 sequence: CASSLGLAGAIHNEQFF. Here the CDR3 DNA reads TGTGCCAGCAGCTTGGGACTAGCGGGAGCAATTCACAATGAGCAGTTCTTC. Full variable domain (remainder filled in from reference TRBV11-3 and TRBJ2-1): EAGVVQSPRYKIIEKKQPVAFWCNPISGHNTLYWYLQNLGQGPELLIRYENEEAVDDSQLPKDRFSAERLKGVDSTLKIQPAELGDSAVYLCASSLGLAGAIHNEQFFGPGTRLTVL.

This clonotype was seen many times. The chain has TRBV2 and TRBJ2-7; no clear D gene. The CDR3 covers 12 residues. Germline values: CDR1 SNHLY, CDR2 FYNNEI. The ends were cut back, 6 bases at V and 2 bases at J, with 8 bases in the middle. The CDR3 sequence is CASRTSAYEQYF. The CDR3, as DNA: TGTGCCAGCAGGACAAGCGCCTACGAGCAGTACTTC. Filled out from reference TRBV2 and TRBJ2-7, the complete variable domain reads EPEVTQTPSHQVTQMGQEVILRCVPISNHLYFYWYRQILGQKVEFLVSFYNNEISEKSEIFDDQFSVERPDGSNFTLKIRSTKLEDSAMYFCASRTSAYEQYFGPGTRLTVT.

The sample holds many counts of this clonotype. J is TRBJ1-1 and V is TRBV6-2 or TRBV6-3; D perhaps matches TRBD1 (5 bases). The germline V and J ends were trimmed by 0 bases and 4 bases, with 12 bases remaining between them. CDR1 MNHEY and CDR2 SVGEGT come from the germline V gene. The CDR3 has 15 residues. The CDR3 here is CASSYSFGGGTEAFF. CDR3 nucleotide sequence: TGTGCCAGCAGTTACTCCTTTGGTGGGGGCACTGAAGCTTTCTTT.

This clonotype came up a few times. The chain is built from TRBV28 and TRBJ2-4; D may be TRBD1 (6 bases). Germline values: CDR1 MDHEN, CDR2 SYDVKM. V dropped 9 bases and J dropped 0 bases, with 30 bases sitting between them. This CDR3 spans 20 amino acids. Written as DNA, the CDR3 is TGTGCCAGTCCCCAAAGCGCTGTCAGGGGAGAGGGGTTAGCCAAAAACATTCAGTACTTC. This translates into CASPQSAVRGEGLAKNIQYF.

In its sample, this clonotype was seen many times. The chain employs TRBV6-5 and TRBJ1-1, with a possible D match to TRBD1 (5 bases). This CDR3 comprises 14 residues. From germline, CDR1 is MNHEY and CDR2 SVGAGI. Between the trimmed V and J ends, which lost 1 base and 5 bases, there was a span of 11 bases. The DNA for the CDR3 is TGTGCCAGCAGTTACTATGGGGGACGAACTGAAGCTTTCTTT. It codes for CASSYYGGRTEAFF.

The chain uses TRBV5-1 and TRBJ2-3, with 7 bases that match TRBD2. Germline lookup yields CDR1 SGHRS and CDR2 YFSETQ. CDR3 length equals 14 residues. The V gene end was trimmed by 4 bases and the J gene end by 4 bases; junction bases not matched to a gene: 6. The CDR3 is CASSEPGGPDTQYF. CDR3 coding DNA: TGCGCCAGCAGCGAGCCGGGAGGCCCAGATACGCAGTATTTT. Combining the CDR3 with reference TRBV5-1 and TRBJ2-3 gives the whole variable domain KAGVTQTPRYLIKTRGQQVTLSCSPISGHRSVSWYQQTPGQGLQFLFEYFSETQRNKGNFPGRFSGRQFSNSRSEMNVSTLELGDSALYLCASSEPGGPDTQYFGPGTRLTVL.

This clonotype has ten or more counts. The chain recombines TRBV5-1 with TRBJ2-1, with TRBD2 identical over 10 bases. Looked up from germline, CDR1 is SGHRS and CDR2 is YFSETQ. There are 15 residues in the CDR3. V gave up 3 bases and J gave up 11 bases; unmatched junction bases: 11. The CDR3 region has the DNA TGCGCCAGCAGCTGGGGGGGCCTAGCGGGGGTAAAGCAGTTCTTC. This gives the protein CASSWGGLAGVKQFF.

There are many counts of this clonotype. CDR3: CATSDAGTPSYEQYF. DNA of the CDR3: TGTGCCACCAGTGATGCCGGGACACCCTCCTACGAGCAGTACTTC. The chain carries TRBV24-1 and TRBJ2-7, with a weak D call TRBD1 (6 bases). The V end was cut by 3 bases, the J end by 0 bases, with 11 bases between. The germline CDR1 and CDR2 sequences are KGHDR and SFDVKD. CDR3 size: 15 residues.

This clonotype was recorded many times. The V call is TRBV30, the J call TRBJ2-3, with D possibly matching TRBD2 (5 bases). Germline CDR1 GTSNPN, CDR2 SVGIG (reference sequence). Trimming stripped 2 bases from V and 3 bases from J, with 15 bases between. The CDR3 runs to 15 residues. The CDR3 loop reads CAWSSLGIKTDTQYF. DNA for the CDR3: TGTGCCTGGAGTTCTCTCGGGATTAAGACAGATACGCAGTATTTT.

The chain employs TRBV5-1 and TRBJ2-1; 12 bases fit TRBD2. The germline V gene encodes CDR1 SGHRS and CDR2 YFSETQ. The V and J ends lost 0 bases and 3 bases, in that order; junction bases with no gene match: 7. This CDR3 contains 18 residues. This CDR3 is CASSLVPLAGGIYNEQFF. CDR3 nucleotide sequence: TGCGCCAGCAGCTTGGTTCCCCTAGCGGGAGGGATCTACAATGAGCAGTTCTTC. Full variable domain (remainder filled in from reference TRBV5-1 and TRBJ2-1): KAGVTQTPRYLIKTRGQQVTLSCSPISGHRSVSWYQQTPGQGLQFLFEYFSETQRNKGNFPGRFSGRQFSNSRSEMNVSTLELGDSALYLCASSLVPLAGGIYNEQFFGPGTRLTVL.

This clonotype was observed many times. The chain has TRBV28 and TRBJ2-3; 11 bases are a match to TRBD2. The J call may be faulty, since TRBJ2-1 better matches the DNA end. The CDR3 extends over 15 amino acids. Germline V gene sequence: CDR1 MDHEN, CDR2 SYDVKM. The CDR3 loop reads CASSSSGRLENEQFF. The DNA for the CDR3 is TGTGCCAGCTCTTCTAGCGGGAGGCTGGAGAATGAGCAGTTCTTC.